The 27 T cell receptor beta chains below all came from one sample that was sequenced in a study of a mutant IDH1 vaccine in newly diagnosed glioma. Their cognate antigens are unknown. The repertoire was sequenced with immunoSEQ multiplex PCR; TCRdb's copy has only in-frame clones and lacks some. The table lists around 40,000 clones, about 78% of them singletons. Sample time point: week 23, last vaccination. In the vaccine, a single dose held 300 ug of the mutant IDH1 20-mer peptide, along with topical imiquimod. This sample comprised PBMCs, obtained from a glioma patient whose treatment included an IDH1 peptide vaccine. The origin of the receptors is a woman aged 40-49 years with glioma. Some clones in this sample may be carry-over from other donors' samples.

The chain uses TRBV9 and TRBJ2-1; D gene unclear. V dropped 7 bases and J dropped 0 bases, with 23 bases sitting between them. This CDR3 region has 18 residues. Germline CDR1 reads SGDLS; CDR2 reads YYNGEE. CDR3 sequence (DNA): TGTGCCAGCGGCAAAGTTAGTAGATATGGGGACTCCTACAATGAGCAGTTCTTC. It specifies CASGKVSRYGDSYNEQFF.

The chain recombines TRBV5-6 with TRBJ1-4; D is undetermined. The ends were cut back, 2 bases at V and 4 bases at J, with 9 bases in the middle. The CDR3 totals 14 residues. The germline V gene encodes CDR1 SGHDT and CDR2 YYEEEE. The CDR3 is CASSLGLLNEKLFF. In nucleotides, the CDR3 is TGTGCCAGCAGCTTAGGGCTTCTTAATGAAAAACTGTTTTTT.

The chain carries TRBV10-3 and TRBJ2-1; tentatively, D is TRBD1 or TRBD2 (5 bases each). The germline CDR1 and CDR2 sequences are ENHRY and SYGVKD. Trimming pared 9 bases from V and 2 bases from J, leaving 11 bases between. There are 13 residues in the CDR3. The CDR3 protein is CAILGDPYNEQFF. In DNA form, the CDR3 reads TGTGCCATTCTGGGGGACCCCTACAATGAGCAGTTCTTC.

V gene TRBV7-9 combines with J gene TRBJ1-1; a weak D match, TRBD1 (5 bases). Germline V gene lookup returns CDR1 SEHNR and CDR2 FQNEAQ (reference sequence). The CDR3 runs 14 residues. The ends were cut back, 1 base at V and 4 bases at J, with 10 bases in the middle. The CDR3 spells CASSLEGGGTEAFF. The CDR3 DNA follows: TGTGCCAGCAGCTTAGAGGGCGGGGGCACTGAAGCTTTCTTT.

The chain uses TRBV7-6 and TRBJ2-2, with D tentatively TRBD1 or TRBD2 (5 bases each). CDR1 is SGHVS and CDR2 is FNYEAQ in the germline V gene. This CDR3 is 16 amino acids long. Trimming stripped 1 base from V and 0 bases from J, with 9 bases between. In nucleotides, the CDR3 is TGTGCCAGCAGCTTAGTGGGGGTATCGAACACCGGGGAGCTGTTTTTT. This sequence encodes CASSLVGVSNTGELFF. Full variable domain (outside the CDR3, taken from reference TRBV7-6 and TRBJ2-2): GAGVSQSPRYKVTKRGQDVALRCDPISGHVSLYWYRQALGQGPEFLTYFNYEAQQDKSGLPNDRFSAERPEGSISTLTIQRTEQRDSAMYRCASSLVGVSNTGELFFGEGSRLTVL.

The CDR3 loop is CSVEEVFGGPYGYTF. CDR3 in DNA: TGCAGCGTTGAAGAAGTCTTTGGGGGACCCTATGGCTACACCTTC. This chain connects TRBV29-1 to TRBJ1-2; maybe TRBD1 (5 bases). V lost 0 bases to trimming and J lost 4 bases, with 15 bases between them. The CDR3 extends over 15 amino acids. Germline V gene sequence: CDR1 SQVTM, CDR2 ANQGSEA.

CDR3 DNA: TGCGCCAGCAGCCAAGGCAGGTATAGCCTCGGGGAGACCCAGTACTTC. Translating it yields CASSQGRYSLGETQYF. The chain links TRBV4-3 to TRBJ2-5, with D uncertain. The germline V gene has CDR1 LGHNA and CDR2 YSLEER. Trimming cost V 1 base and J 5 bases, with 17 bases left between them. CDR3 size: 16 residues.

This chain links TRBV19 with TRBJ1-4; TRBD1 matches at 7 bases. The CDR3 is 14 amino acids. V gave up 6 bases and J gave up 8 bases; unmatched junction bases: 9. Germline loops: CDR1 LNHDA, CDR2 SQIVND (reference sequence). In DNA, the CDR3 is TGTGCCAGTAGCCCAACGGGACAGAAGGAAAAACTGTTTTTT. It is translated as CASSPTGQKEKLFF.

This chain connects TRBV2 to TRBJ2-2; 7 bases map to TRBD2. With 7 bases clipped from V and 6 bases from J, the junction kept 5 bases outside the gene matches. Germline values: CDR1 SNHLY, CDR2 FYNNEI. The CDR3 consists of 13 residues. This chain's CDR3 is CASTLRGAGELFF. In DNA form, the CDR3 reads TGTGCCAGCACCTTACGGGGGGCCGGGGAGCTGTTTTTT.

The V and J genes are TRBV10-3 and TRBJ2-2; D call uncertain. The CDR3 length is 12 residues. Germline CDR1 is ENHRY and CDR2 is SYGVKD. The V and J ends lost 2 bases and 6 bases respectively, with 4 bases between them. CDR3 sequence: CAISELSGELFF. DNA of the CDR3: TGTGCCATCAGTGAGCTATCCGGGGAGCTGTTTTTT.

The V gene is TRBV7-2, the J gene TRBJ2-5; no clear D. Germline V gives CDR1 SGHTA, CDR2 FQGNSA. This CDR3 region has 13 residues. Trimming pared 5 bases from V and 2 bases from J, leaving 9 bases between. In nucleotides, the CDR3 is TGTGCCAGCAGCCAAAACAGTCAAGAGACCCAGTACTTC. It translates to CASSQNSQETQYF. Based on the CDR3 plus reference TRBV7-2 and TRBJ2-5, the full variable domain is GAGVSQSPSNKVTEKGKDVELRCDPISGHTALYWYRQSLGQGLEFLIYFQGNSAPDKSGLPSDRFSAERTGGSVSTLTIQRTQQEDSAVYLCASSQNSQETQYFGPGTRLLVL.

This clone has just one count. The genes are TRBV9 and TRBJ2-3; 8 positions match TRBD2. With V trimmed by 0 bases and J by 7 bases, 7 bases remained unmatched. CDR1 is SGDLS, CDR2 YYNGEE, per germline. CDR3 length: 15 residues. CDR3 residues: CASSVEAGEGYTQYF. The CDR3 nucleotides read TGTGCCAGCAGCGTAGAAGCGGGAGAGGGATATACGCAGTATTTT.

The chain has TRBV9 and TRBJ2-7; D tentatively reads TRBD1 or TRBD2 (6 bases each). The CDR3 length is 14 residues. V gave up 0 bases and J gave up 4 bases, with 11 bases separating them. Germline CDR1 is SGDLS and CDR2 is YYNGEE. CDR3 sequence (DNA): TGTGCCAGCAGCGTAGCTCCGGGGGCATACGAGCAGTACTTC. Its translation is CASSVAPGAYEQYF.

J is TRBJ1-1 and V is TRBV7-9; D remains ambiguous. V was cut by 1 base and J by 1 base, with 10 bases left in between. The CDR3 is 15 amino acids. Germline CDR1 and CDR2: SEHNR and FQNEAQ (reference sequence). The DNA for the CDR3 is TGTGCCAGCAGCTTAGACATGGTTGCGAACACTGAAGCTTTCTTT. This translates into CASSLDMVANTEAFF.

The CDR3 DNA reads TGCGCCAGCAAAGTAGCGGGAGCCCGAGATACGCAGTATTTT. This encodes CASKVAGARDTQYF. The chain carries TRBV5-1 and TRBJ2-3, with TRBD2 matching over 9 bases. CDR3 size: 14 residues. The germline V gene encodes CDR1 SGHRS and CDR2 YFSETQ. The V gene end was trimmed by 6 bases and the J gene end by 5 bases; junction bases not matched to a gene: 7.

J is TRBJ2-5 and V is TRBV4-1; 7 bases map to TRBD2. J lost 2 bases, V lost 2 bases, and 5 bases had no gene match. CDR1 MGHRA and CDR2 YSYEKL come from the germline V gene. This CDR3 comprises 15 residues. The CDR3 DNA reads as TGCGCCAGCAGCCAACCGGGACTACCTCAAGAGACCCAGTACTTC. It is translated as CASSQPGLPQETQYF.

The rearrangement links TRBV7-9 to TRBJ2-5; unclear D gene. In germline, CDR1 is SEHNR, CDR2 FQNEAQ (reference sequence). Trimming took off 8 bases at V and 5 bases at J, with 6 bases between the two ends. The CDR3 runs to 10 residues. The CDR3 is CASQAETQYF. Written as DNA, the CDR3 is TGTGCCAGCCAAGCGGAGACCCAGTACTTC.

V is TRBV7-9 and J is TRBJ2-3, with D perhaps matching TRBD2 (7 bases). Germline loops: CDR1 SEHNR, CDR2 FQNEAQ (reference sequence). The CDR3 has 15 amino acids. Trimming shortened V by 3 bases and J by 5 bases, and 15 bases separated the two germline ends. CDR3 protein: CASSFRRGAGDTQYF. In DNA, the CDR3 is TGTGCCAGCAGCTTTCGTCGGGGGGCGGGAGATACGCAGTATTTT.

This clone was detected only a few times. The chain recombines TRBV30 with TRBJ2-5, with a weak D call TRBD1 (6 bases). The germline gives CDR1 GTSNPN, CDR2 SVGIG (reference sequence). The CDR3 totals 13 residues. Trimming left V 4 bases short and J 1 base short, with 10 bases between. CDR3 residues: CAWTQGPQETQYF. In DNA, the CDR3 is TGTGCCTGGACCCAGGGGCCCCAAGAGACCCAGTACTTC.

CDR3 nucleotide sequence: TGTGCCAGCAGCTTATCGACAGGTAGTGGCACCGGGGAGCTGTTTTTT. The encoded protein is CASSLSTGSGTGELFF. The chain links TRBV7-8 to TRBJ2-2; D possibly corresponds to TRBD1 (6 bases). This CDR3 has 16 residues. In germline, CDR1 is SGHVS, CDR2 FQNEAQ. The V gene lost 2 bases and the J gene lost 4 bases, with 14 bases spanning the gap.

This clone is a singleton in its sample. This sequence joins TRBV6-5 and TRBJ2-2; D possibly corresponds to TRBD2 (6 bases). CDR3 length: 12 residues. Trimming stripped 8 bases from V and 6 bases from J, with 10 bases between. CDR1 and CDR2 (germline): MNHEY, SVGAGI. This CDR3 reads CASRRGSGELFF. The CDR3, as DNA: TGTGCCAGCCGGAGGGGTTCCGGGGAGCTGTTTTTT.

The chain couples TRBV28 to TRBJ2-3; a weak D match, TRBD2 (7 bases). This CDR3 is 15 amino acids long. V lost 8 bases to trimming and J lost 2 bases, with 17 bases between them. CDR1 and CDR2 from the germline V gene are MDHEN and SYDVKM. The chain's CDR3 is CASLSSGQHTDTQYF. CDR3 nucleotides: TGTGCCAGCCTCTCTAGCGGACAGCACACAGATACGCAGTATTTT.

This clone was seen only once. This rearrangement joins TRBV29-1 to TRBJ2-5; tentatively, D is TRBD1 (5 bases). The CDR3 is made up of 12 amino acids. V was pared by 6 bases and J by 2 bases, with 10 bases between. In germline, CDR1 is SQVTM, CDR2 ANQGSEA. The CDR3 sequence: CSVTAGQETQYF. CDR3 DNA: TGCAGCGTCACGGCAGGGCAAGAGACCCAGTACTTC.

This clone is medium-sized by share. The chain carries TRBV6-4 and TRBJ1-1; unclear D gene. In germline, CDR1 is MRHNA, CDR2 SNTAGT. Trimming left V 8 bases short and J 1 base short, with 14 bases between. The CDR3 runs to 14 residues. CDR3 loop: CASSMTTANTEAFF. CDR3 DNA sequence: TGTGCCAGCTCCATGACCACAGCGAACACTGAAGCTTTCTTT.

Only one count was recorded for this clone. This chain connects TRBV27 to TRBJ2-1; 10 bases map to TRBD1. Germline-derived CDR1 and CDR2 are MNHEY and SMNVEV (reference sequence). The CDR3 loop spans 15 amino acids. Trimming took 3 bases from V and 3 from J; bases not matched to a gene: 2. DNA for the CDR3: TGTGCCAGCAGTTTGGGGACAGGGGTCTACAATGAGCAGTTCTTC. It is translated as CASSLGTGVYNEQFF.

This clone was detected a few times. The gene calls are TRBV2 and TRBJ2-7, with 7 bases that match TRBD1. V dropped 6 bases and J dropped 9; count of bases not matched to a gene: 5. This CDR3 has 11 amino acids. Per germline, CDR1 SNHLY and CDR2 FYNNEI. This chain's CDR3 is CASSVDRAQYF. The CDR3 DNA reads TGTGCCAGCAGCGTCGACAGGGCGCAGTACTTC.

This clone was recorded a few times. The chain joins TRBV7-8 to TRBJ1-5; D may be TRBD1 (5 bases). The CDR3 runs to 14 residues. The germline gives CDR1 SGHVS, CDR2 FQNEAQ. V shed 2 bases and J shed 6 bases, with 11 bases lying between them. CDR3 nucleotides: TGTGCCAGCAGCTTATCAGTGGGGGGTCAGCCCCAGCATTTT. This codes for CASSLSVGGQPQHF. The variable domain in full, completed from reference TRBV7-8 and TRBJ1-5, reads GAGVSQSPRYKVAKRGQDVALRCDPISGHVSLFWYQQALGQGPEFLTYFQNEAQLDKSGLPSDRFFAERPEGSVSTLKIQRTQQEDSAVYLCASSLSVGGQPQHFGDGTRLSIL.